A selection of T cell receptor beta chains follows, all from one sample in a study of T-cell reconstitution after alpha-beta-depleted transplantation in children. TCRdb ran MiXCR on the PCR reads and lists one entry per CDR3 protein. Of 98,000 or so distinct CDR3 sequences detected, 5% to 7% appear once; the ten largest clones hold roughly 25%. This material consisted of PBMCs, mostly from graft donor cells, taken 360 days after TCRalphabeta/CD19-depleted stem cell transplant. The source of these receptors is a male patient aged 2-10 years who had a stem cell transplant for acute lymphoblastic leukemia, so the T cells may come from the graft donor. Both conserved end residues are part of each CDR3. The order of the fields is V gene, CDR3 length, clone size, J gene, D gene, CDR3 protein, CDR3 DNA. The D gene is left open where the match is weak. Clone size is not always given. Where it is, it says once, few, many or a class for expanded clones.

TRBV6-2/TRBV6-3,11,many,TRBJ2-3,.,CASRSGDTQYF,TGTGCCAGCAGAAGTGGGGATACGCAGTATTTT
TRBV7-8,15,many,TRBJ1-1,.,CASSLSRGTNTEAFF,TGTGCCAGCAGCTTAAGTCGGGGGACGAACACTGAAGCTTTCTTT
TRBV28,16,.,TRBJ2-3,TRBD2,CASSFRLAGSTDTQYF,TGTGCCAGCAGTTTTCGGCTAGCGGGCAGCACAGATACGCAGTATTTT
TRBV20-1,14,many,TRBJ2-1,.,CSARTAISYNEQFF,TGCAGTGCTAGGACCGCCATTTCCTACAATGAGCAGTTCTTC
TRBV24-1,12,many,TRBJ2-1,.,CATSDSLAEQFF,TGTGCCACCAGTGATAGTCTGGCCGAGCAGTTCTTC
TRBV6-1,14,few,TRBJ1-2,TRBD1,CASSPLGQGDGYTF,TGTGCCAGCAGCCCCTTGGGACAGGGTGATGGCTACACCTTC
TRBV2,14,few,TRBJ1-2,TRBD1,CASRPRGAGYGYTF,TGTGCCAGCAGGCCCAGGGGGGCAGGCTATGGCTACACCTTC
TRBV20-1,11,many,TRBJ1-1,.,CSATSYTEAFF,TGCAGTGCTACCTCGTACACTGAAGCTTTCTTT
TRBV20-1,17,many,TRBJ2-2,.,CSARTLEKGLNTGELFF,TGCAGTGCTCGTACCCTAGAAAAGGGCCTGAACACCGGGGAGCTGTTTTTT
TRBV7-9,15,few,TRBJ2-1,TRBD2,CASSSELAGANEQFF,TGTGCCAGCAGCTCAGAACTAGCGGGAGCTAATGAGCAGTTCTTC
TRBV6-6,12,many,TRBJ1-1,.,CASSYQADEAFF,TGTGCCAGCAGTTACCAGGCGGATGAAGCTTTCTTT
TRBV20-1,14,.,TRBJ2-3,TRBD2,CSVPGTSVSDTQYF,TGCAGTGTTCCCGGGACTAGCGTATCAGATACGCAGTATTTT
TRBV7-9,15,.,TRBJ1-5,TRBD1,CASSLTGGGNQPQHF,TGTGCCAGCAGCTTGACAGGGGGTGGCAATCAGCCCCAGCATTTT
TRBV5-1,18,many,TRBJ2-3,TRBD2,CASSSGLAGPNPTDTQYF,TGCGCCAGCAGTTCGGGACTAGCGGGACCTAACCCCACAGATACGCAGTATTTT
TRBV2,12,many,TRBJ2-7,TRBD1,CASLITGDEQYF,TGTGCCAGCCTTATTACAGGGGACGAGCAGTACTTC
TRBV6-2/TRBV6-3,14,few,TRBJ2-3,.,CASSYDLSRDTQYF,TGTGCCAGCAGTTACGACCTAAGCAGAGATACGCAGTATTTT
TRBV24-1,15,few,TRBJ2-3,TRBD2,CATSDSWEGPDTQYF,TGTGCCACCAGTGATTCCTGGGAGGGGCCAGATACGCAGTATTTT
TRBV27,15,.,TRBJ1-6,.,CASSLGFGSRSPLHF,TGTGCCAGCAGTTTAGGGTTTGGCAGTCGCTCACCCCTCCACTTT
TRBV6-2/TRBV6-3,19,many,TRBJ2-4,TRBD2,CASSQAGLAGGAAKNIQYF,TGTGCCAGCAGTCAGGCGGGACTAGCGGGTGGGGCGGCCAAAAACATTCAGTACTTC
TRBV4-2,16,many,TRBJ2-5,.,CASSQKQGTGQETQYF,TGTGCCAGCAGCCAGAAGCAGGGAACGGGACAAGAGACCCAGTACTTC
TRBV10-3,17,few,TRBJ2-7,TRBD1,CAIRIYEQGRRSYEQYF,TGTGCCATCAGGATATACGAACAGGGGCGTCGATCCTACGAGCAGTACTTC
TRBV7-9,15,.,TRBJ2-1,TRBD2,CASNLAGGLGNEQFF,TGTGCCAGCAACTTAGCGGGAGGGTTGGGAAATGAGCAGTTCTTC
TRBV20-1,14,many,TRBJ2-2,.,CSARTFSNTGELFF,TGCAGTGCCAGGACTTTTTCGAACACCGGGGAGCTGTTTTTT
TRBV7-9,13,many,TRBJ2-2,.,CASIRKNTGELFF,TGTGCCAGCATCCGCAAGAACACCGGGGAGCTGTTTTTT
TRBV5-1,16,few,TRBJ2-2,.,CASSPVQGGSTGELFF,TGCGCCAGCAGCCCGGTTCAGGGGGGTAGCACCGGGGAGCTGTTTTTT
TRBV3-1,17,.,TRBJ2-5,TRBD1,CASSQVSPGQGKETQYF,TGTGCCAGCAGCCAAGTTTCACCGGGACAGGGAAAAGAGACCCAGTACTTC
TRBV7-2,17,many,TRBJ2-2,TRBD2,CASSLALTSGGAGELFF,TGTGCCAGCAGCTTAGCGCTGACTAGCGGGGGGGCCGGGGAGCTGTTTTTT
TRBV20-1,13,many,TRBJ2-1,TRBD2,CSARVTSDGEQFF,TGCAGTGCTAGAGTGACTAGCGATGGAGAGCAGTTCTTC
TRBV7-8,18,.,TRBJ1-4,TRBD1,CASSSPWDRGTTNEKLFF,TGTGCCAGCAGCTCCCCCTGGGACAGAGGAACAACTAATGAAAAACTGTTTTTT
TRBV15,16,many,TRBJ2-7,TRBD2,CATSFPGGLVPYEQYF,TGTGCCACCAGCTTCCCCGGGGGACTAGTACCCTACGAGCAGTACTTC
TRBV27,12,.,TRBJ1-1,.,CASSLSNGEAFF,TGTGCCAGCAGTTTATCGAATGGTGAAGCTTTCTTT
TRBV4-1,13,few,TRBJ2-5,.,CASSIGPQETQYF,TGCGCCAGCAGCATAGGGCCGCAAGAGACCCAGTACTTC
TRBV11-2,13,few,TRBJ1-2,TRBD1,CASSLTGGDGYTF,TGTGCCAGCAGCCTAACAGGGGGGGATGGCTACACCTTC
TRBV12-3/TRBV12-4,14,many,TRBJ2-3,.,CASSLAQPGGTQYF,TGTGCCAGCAGTTTAGCCCAGCCCGGCGGTACGCAGTATTTT
TRBV10-2,12,many,TRBJ2-5,.,CASSEARETQYF,TGCGCCAGCAGTGAGGCTAGAGAGACCCAGTACTTC
TRBV28,17,few,TRBJ2-3,TRBD2,CASSLTSGGPRADTQYF,TGTGCCAGCAGTTTGACCAGCGGGGGGCCTAGGGCAGATACGCAGTATTTT
TRBV29-1,11,many,TRBJ2-7,.,CSVVSSYEQYF,TGCAGCGTTGTTAGCTCCTACGAGCAGTACTTC
TRBV29-1,13,many,TRBJ2-2,.,CSVDGGRTGELFF,TGCAGCGTTGATGGGGGGCGCACCGGGGAGCTGTTTTTT
TRBV5-1,15,few,TRBJ2-5,TRBD2,CASSFLAGAKETQYF,TGCGCCAGCAGCTTCCTAGCGGGAGCGAAAGAGACCCAGTACTTC